A single T cell receptor beta chain is shown here with its context. This clone's antigen is unknown. Base-call qualities are not available, and no considerably larger clone is one nucleotide away. Collaborating institutions collected whole blood in K2EDTA tubes following their own protocols. For TCRbeta analysis, collaborator samples were shipped as frozen whole blood, as isolated PBMCs, or as DNA extracted from either sample type. The sample is drawn from a study of blood T cell repertoires in COVID-19 (dated by TCRdb to 2018 to 2020). Notes on the research overall: Samples covering the acute and convalescent phases of COVID-19 were provided by collaborators in the United States, Italy and Spain. The material from the prospective study consisted of cDNA or gDNA derived from T cells, B-cell-depleted T cells, or PBMCs. Subjects who had been exposed to COVID-19, were actively infected with it, or had recovered from it provided the deeply sampled blood TCRbeta repertoires that made up the dataset. The repertoires were released in a freely available public database meant as a resource for research on the immune response to SARS-CoV-2. Samples came from the ongoing ImmuneRACE study (first 160 participants) plus 1,254 subjects from 6 global collaborators. Sample metadata almost always included a de-identified subject ID, COVID-19 status, age in years and sex. Where available, HLA class I and class II types were obtained from metadata supplied by the sample provider rather than from assay-based typing. The full study reports these points: The quantity of clinical and demographic metadata differed by source and by participant and was supplied without curation.

Deletion took 8 bases off V and 3 bases off J, with a span of 14 bases between the germline ends. The CDR3 runs 13 amino acids, cysteine and phenylalanine included. The kept DNA is CDR3 alone, 39 bases in frame from the first base. TCRbeta CDR3 regions were amplified from genomic DNA by means of the immunoSEQ Assay, a bias-controlled multiplex PCR. In the paper's pipeline: The number of nucleated cells in each sample was estimated from the amplification of reference gene primers within the assay. To quantify the absolute abundance of each unique TCRbeta CDR3 rearrangement, sequence reads were collapsed and filtered. For each sample, productive Simpson clonality was calculated as the square root of Simpson's diversity index over productive rearrangements. TCRdb limited this immuneACCESS table to in-frame rearrangements with V and J called. A share of clones is missing; checked studies link under half to unresolved V genes, and the rest is unexplained. V and J calls and clone size are copied from that table; D and trimming were computed from the DNA. The sample records approximately 180,000 clones, approximately 85% of which are singletons. The top ten clones comprise more than 3% of the sample.

The sample comprised peripheral blood. This clonotype originated in a man in his sixties with acute or convalescent COVID-19. The chain was built from TRBV12-3 or TRBV12-4 and TRBJ2-7; 5 matching bases give a weak D call of TRBD1. The base sequence is TGTGCCAGCGGAGATTACAGGAACTACGAGCAGTACTTC. The encoded protein is CASGDYRNYEQYF.